This T cell receptor beta chain was retrieved from a study of memory CD4+ T cells and cytomegalovirus serostatus. General study points: Suggested: most of the CMV-linked TCR signature lies in CD4+ memory cells.

Of note for this clone: As yet, its antigen is unknown.

The sort gate was single viable CD3+CD4+CD8-CD45RO+ cells for memory CD4+ T cells. The CDR3 loop spans 16 amino acids. V shed 3 bases and J shed 5 bases, with 19 bases lying between them. From germline, CDR1 is MGHDK and CDR2 SYGVNS. Clones were sequenced by immunoSEQ multiplex PCR, and TCRdb holds only the in-frame ones, with some missing. The profile shows 75,000 to 90,000 clones, around 80% of them singletons. The receptor was isolated from an adult in good health and CMV-seronegative. This sequence joins TRBV25-1 and TRBJ2-5, with D perhaps given as TRBD1 or TRBD2 (6 bases each). The sequencing input was memory CD4+ T cells from blood. CDR3 region: CASSDPGAGGSETQYF. In nucleotides, the CDR3 is TGTGCCAGCAGTGACCCGGGGGCAGGCGGATCGGAGACCCAGTACTTC.